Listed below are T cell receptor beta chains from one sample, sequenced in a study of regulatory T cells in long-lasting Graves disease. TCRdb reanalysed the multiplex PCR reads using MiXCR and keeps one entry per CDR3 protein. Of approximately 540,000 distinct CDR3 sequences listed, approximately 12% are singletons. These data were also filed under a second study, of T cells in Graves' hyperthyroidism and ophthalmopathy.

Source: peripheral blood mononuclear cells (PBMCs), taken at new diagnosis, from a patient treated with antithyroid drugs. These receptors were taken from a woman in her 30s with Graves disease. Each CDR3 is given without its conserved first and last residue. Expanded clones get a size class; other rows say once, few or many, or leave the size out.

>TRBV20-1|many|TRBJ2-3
SAGGARGHSTDTQY
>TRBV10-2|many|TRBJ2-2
ASSEEDTGELF
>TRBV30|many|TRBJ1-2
AWSRSENYGYT
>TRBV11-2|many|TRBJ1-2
ASSLDEPGANHGYT
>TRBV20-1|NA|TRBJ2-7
SASNSYSYEQY
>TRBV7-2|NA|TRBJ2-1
ASSLTSHEQF
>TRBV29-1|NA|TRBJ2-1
SVRLEVNEQF
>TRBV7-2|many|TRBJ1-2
ANAGQADGYT
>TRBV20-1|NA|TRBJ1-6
SASPGEYNSPLR
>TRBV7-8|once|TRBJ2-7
ASSRGLAGRRPYEQY
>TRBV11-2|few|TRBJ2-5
ASSQEEAGGFLETQY
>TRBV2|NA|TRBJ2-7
ASRGFGGRGEQY
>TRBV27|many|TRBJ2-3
ASSFLAESSTDTQY
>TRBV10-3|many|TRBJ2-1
AISESFAFTHNEQF
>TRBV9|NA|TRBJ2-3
ASSADYRVQDTQY
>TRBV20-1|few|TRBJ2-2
SAKSRMNTGELF
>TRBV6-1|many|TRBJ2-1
ASSLIRLAPREQF
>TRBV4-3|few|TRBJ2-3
ASSPGLAGPDTQY
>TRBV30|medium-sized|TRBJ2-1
AWSGGVSYNEQF
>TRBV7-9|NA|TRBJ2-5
ASSLEGPGLELQETQY
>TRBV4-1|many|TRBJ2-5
ASSQQEMGETQY
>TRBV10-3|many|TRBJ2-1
AISDGADSYNEQF
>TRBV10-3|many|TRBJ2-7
AISPGTSGSIHEQY
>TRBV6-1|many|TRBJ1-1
ASSPQGYLRDTEAF
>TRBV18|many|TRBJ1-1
ASSPGQQNTEAF
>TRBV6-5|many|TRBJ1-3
ASSYGRSSGNTIY
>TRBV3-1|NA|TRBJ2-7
ASSQGRGQGSEQY
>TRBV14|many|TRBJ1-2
ASSQNSGSPYGYT
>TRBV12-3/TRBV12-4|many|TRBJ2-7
ASRSGRRPYEQY
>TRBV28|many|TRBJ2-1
ASSLSRNEQF
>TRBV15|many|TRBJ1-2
ATSRDRALYGYT
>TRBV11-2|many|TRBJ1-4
ASSLRLGRGEKLF
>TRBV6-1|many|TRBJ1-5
ASSPLDRGSNQPQH
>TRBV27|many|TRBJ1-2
ASSPITAGSNYGYT
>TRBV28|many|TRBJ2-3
ASSFEFSGATSTDTQY